A single sample is the source of the 15 T cell receptor beta chains below, sequenced in a study of cytomegalovirus exposure and HLA in healthy donors. The PCR used 60 Vbeta and 13 Jbeta primers. The repertoire was sequenced with immunoSEQ multiplex PCR; TCRdb's copy has only in-frame clones and lacks some. In the table there are 120,000 or so clones, 60% to 80% of which are singletons. The sequenced sample was PBMCs. All receptors come from a young man in good health and CMV-seronegative.

The chain carries TRBV6-1 and TRBJ1-1, with TRBD1 matching over 8 bases. The length of the CDR3 is 13 residues. The germline CDR1 and CDR2 sequences are MNHNS and SASEGT. V gave up 0 bases and J gave up 12 bases; unmatched junction bases: 6. The DNA of the CDR3 is TGTGCCAGCAGTGAAGCGAGACAGGGGCGAACTTTCTTT. Its protein product is CASSEARQGRTFF.

This clone was seen only once. The V and J genes are TRBV29-1 and TRBJ2-5; possible D gene TRBD2, 5 bases. Trimming shortened V by 2 bases and J by 5 bases, and 9 bases separated the two germline ends. CDR3 length equals 12 residues. Germline CDR1 SQVTM, CDR2 ANQGSEA. The DNA for the CDR3 is TGCAGCGTTGAATGGAGGCGGGAGACCCAGTACTTC. Protein product: CSVEWRRETQYF.

The V call is TRBV9, the J call TRBJ2-1, with 11 bases fitting TRBD2. This CDR3 comprises 16 residues. After removal of 0 bases from V and 5 bases from J, the junction contained 4 bases not matched to a gene. The germline gives CDR1 SGDLS, CDR2 YYNGEE. CDR3 loop: CASSVAPGLADNEQFF. The CDR3 bases are TGTGCCAGCAGCGTAGCACCGGGACTAGCGGACAATGAGCAGTTCTTC.

This clone was recorded a few times. V gene TRBV4-1 combines with J gene TRBJ2-7; no firm D call. In germline, CDR1 is MGHRA, CDR2 YSYEKL. The V end was cut by 1 base, the J end by 1 base, with 8 bases between. This CDR3 is built from 14 residues. CDR3 residues: CASSQAARSYEQYF. CDR3 nucleotides: TGCGCCAGCAGCCAAGCTGCTAGATCCTACGAGCAGTACTTC.

The V and J genes are TRBV5-1 and TRBJ2-5; D ambiguous. Germline V CDR1 and CDR2: SGHRS, YFSETQ. Trimming pared 1 base from V and 5 bases from J, leaving 9 bases between. The CDR3 has 13 amino acids. CDR3 nucleotides: TGCGCCAGCAGCTTGACGCCCGGGGAGACCCAGTACTTC. This codes for CASSLTPGETQYF.

This sequence joins TRBV15 and TRBJ1-4; TRBD1 aligns across 8 bases. Germline V CDR1 and CDR2: LNHNV, YYDKDF (reference sequence). The CDR3 length is 15 residues. Trimming removed 4 bases from V and 7 bases from J; junction bases left unmatched: 8. The CDR3 DNA reads TGTGCCACCAGCAATAACAGGGGGGCGGGTGAAAAACTGTTTTTT. Its protein is CATSNNRGAGEKLFF.

The chain recombines TRBV14 with TRBJ2-5, with TRBD2 matching over 10 bases. The CDR3 covers 16 residues. Looked up from germline, CDR1 is SGHDN and CDR2 is FVKESK. J gave up 0 bases and V 5 bases, and 6 bases lay outside the gene matches. CDR3 sequence: CASSILAGANQETQYF. CDR3 nucleotide sequence: TGTGCCAGCAGCATTCTAGCGGGGGCCAACCAAGAGACCCAGTACTTC.

The rearrangement links TRBV13 to TRBJ2-1, with TRBD2 matching over 9 bases. Germline assignment: CDR1 PRHDT and CDR2 FYEKMQ (reference sequence). This CDR3 comprises 16 residues. The J segment lost 4 bases and the V segment lost 8 bases, leaving 12 bases of the junction unmatched. The DNA for the CDR3 is TGTGCCAGCCCCCCACCTGGCGGGGGGGGGTACAATGAGCAGTTCTTC. As protein: CASPPPGGGGYNEQFF.

V usage is TRBV5-1 and J usage is TRBJ2-3, with 9 bases that match TRBD1. Trimming cost V 4 bases and J 4 bases; bases outside gene matches: 7. The CDR3 runs 15 residues. CDR1 and CDR2 from the germline V gene are SGHRS and YFSETQ. The CDR3 loop is CASSQPGQGPDTQYF. The CDR3 DNA reads TGCGCCAGCAGCCAACCGGGACAGGGTCCAGATACGCAGTATTTT.

This sequence joins TRBV5-1 and TRBJ1-2, with D possibly TRBD1 on 6 matching bases. The V and J ends lost 7 bases and 4 bases respectively, with 17 bases between them. CDR1 and CDR2 from the germline V gene are SGHRS and YFSETQ. This CDR3 spans 14 amino acids. The CDR3 here is CASFSSTGTYGYTF. The CDR3 DNA is TGCGCCAGCTTTTCATCTACAGGGACCTATGGCTACACCTTC.

V is TRBV19 and J is TRBJ1-1; D is unclear. CDR3 length equals 13 residues. Trimming pared 5 bases from V and 1 base from J, leaving 8 bases between. The germline gives CDR1 LNHDA, CDR2 SQIVND (reference sequence). The CDR3 nucleotides read TGTGCCAGTAGTTCCTCAGGGAACACTGAAGCTTTCTTT. The encoded protein is CASSSSGNTEAFF. Filled out from reference TRBV19 and TRBJ1-1, the complete variable domain reads DGGITQSPKYLFRKEGQNVTLSCEQNLNHDAMYWYRQDPGQGLRLIYYSQIVNDFQKGDIAEGYSVSREKKESFPLTVTSAQKNPTAFYLCASSSSGNTEAFFGQGTRLTVV.

To note about this clone: The junction does not match germline at one end; this may be a read error. The chain is built from TRBV18 and TRBJ2-5; D uncertain. Looked up from germline, CDR1 is KGHSH and CDR2 is LQKENI. The CDR3 is 14 amino acids. The CDR3 is CASSPLSGQETHYF. Written as DNA, the CDR3 is TGTGCCAGCTCACCATTGTCTGGGCAAGAGACCCATTACTTC.

This chain links TRBV10-3 with TRBJ2-2; maybe TRBD2 (5 bases). Germline lookup yields CDR1 ENHRY and CDR2 SYGVKD. With 4 bases removed from V and 6 bases from J, the gap between germline ends came to 9 bases. The CDR3 covers 13 residues. The CDR3 coding sequence is TGTGCCATCAGTGGAGAGGGATCCGGGGAGCTGTTTTTT. Residues: CAISGEGSGELFF.

The V and J genes are TRBV27 and TRBJ2-6; D call uncertain. Germline assignment: CDR1 MNHEY and CDR2 SMNVEV (reference sequence). The CDR3 is made up of 15 amino acids. With 0 bases removed from V and 3 bases from J, the gap between germline ends came to 6 bases. CDR3 sequence (DNA): TGTGCCAGCAGTTTATCGGCAGGTGGGGCCAACGTCCTGACTTTC. Translation: CASSLSAGGANVLTF.

The J gene is TRBJ2-3, the V gene TRBV7-8, with D maybe TRBD2 (6 bases). The germline V and J ends were trimmed by 0 bases and 2 bases, with 9 bases remaining between them. This CDR3 contains 15 residues. CDR1 SGHVS and CDR2 FQNEAQ come from the germline V gene. The CDR3 region has the DNA TGTGCCAGCAGCTTAGCGAGGCGGGACACAGATACGCAGTATTTT. Translating it yields CASSLARRDTDTQYF.